This TCR beta chain was retrieved from a study of T cells in Graves' hyperthyroidism and ophthalmopathy. Study results and caveats: In the analysis, a 13 V-J model separated ophthalmopathy from stable hyperthyroidism. Most thyroid-expanded clonotypes above 0.001 were also found in blood.

Comments on this clonotype: Its antigen remains unidentified.

Participants, patients aged 18 to 65, had newly diagnosed hyperthyroidism with a duration under 2 months. Diagnoses used clinical symptoms, serum thyroxine and TRAb, thyroid ultrasound and orbital computed tomography. Amplification targeted TCR beta CDR3 regions from RNA transcripts. An initial round of RT-PCR targeting the TCR CDR3 relied on the HTBI primer set. Each CDR3 protein is one row after TCRdb ran MiXCR on the multiplex PCR reads. The table has approximately 510,000 distinct CDR3 sequences, around 20% seen once. CDR1 and CDR2 from the germline V gene are PRHDT and FYEKMQ (reference sequence). CDR3 length equals 16 residues. V lost 5 bases, J lost 5 bases, and 10 bases stayed unmatched.

Sequencing was done on a sample of blood. The rearrangement links TRBV13 to TRBJ2-2, with 8 positions matching TRBD2. This receptor was identified in a man between 18 and 29 years old with Graves' hyperthyroidism. The CDR3 sequence is CASSGAGAGDTGELFF. CDR3 bases: TGTGCCAGCAGCGGAGCGGGAGCAGGTGATACCGGGGAGCTGTTTTTT.